These 20 T cell receptor beta chains share one sample of origin, sequenced in a study of cytomegalovirus exposure and HLA in healthy donors. Clones were sequenced by immunoSEQ multiplex PCR, and TCRdb holds only the in-frame ones, with some missing. The repertoire consists of 150,000 to 170,000 clones, with about 88% occurring once and the leading ten covering approximately 20%. The specimen was PBMCs. The receptors stem from a man between 18 and 29 years old in good health and CMV-seropositive.

The chain couples TRBV7-2 to TRBJ2-7, with 11 bases aligning to TRBD1. The CDR3 totals 17 residues. J gave up 6 bases and V 5 bases, and 15 bases lay outside the gene matches. Germline V gives CDR1 SGHTA, CDR2 FQGNSA. The CDR3 DNA reads TGTGCCAGCAGCCCGCAGGGCCCCGGACAGGGGGCGCGCGAGCAGTACTTC. It encodes CASSPQGPGQGAREQYF.

This rearrangement joins TRBV6-5 to TRBJ2-5; TRBD1 agrees at 7 bases. CDR1 is MNHEY and CDR2 is SVGAGI in the germline V gene. The junction had 9 bases not matched to a gene; V was cut back by 5 bases and J by 3 bases. The length of the CDR3 is 15 residues. DNA of the CDR3: TGTGCCAGCAGTCAAGGGGGCCGCGGAGAAGAGACCCAGTACTTC. This sequence encodes CASSQGGRGEETQYF.

V and J are TRBV29-1 and TRBJ2-5, with 9 bases lining up with TRBD2. V gave up 5 bases and J gave up 4 bases; unmatched junction bases: 5. The germline CDR1 and CDR2 sequences are SQVTM and ANQGSEA. CDR3 length: 13 amino acids. In nucleotides, the CDR3 is TGCAGCGTTCGCGGGGGGGCACCAGAGACCCAGTACTTC. Translating gives CSVRGGAPETQYF.

The V gene is TRBV30, the J gene TRBJ2-7; D not resolved. V lost 2 bases, J lost 3 bases, and 17 bases lay in between. The CDR3 totals 15 residues. Looked up from germline, CDR1 is GTSNPN and CDR2 is SVGIG (reference sequence). CDR3 sequence reads: CAWSKKTNLIYEQYF. The CDR3 DNA follows: TGTGCCTGGAGTAAGAAAACAAATTTGATCTACGAGCAGTACTTC.

The V gene is TRBV25-1, the J gene TRBJ1-2; TRBD1 matches at 7 bases. Germline assignment: CDR1 MGHDK and CDR2 SYGVNS. This CDR3 region has 18 residues. V gave up 2 bases and J gave up 2 bases; unmatched junction bases: 14. CDR3 nucleotides: TGTGCCAGCAGTGAACGAGGGGTGACAGGGCCGTTAAACTATGGCTACACCTTC. Translated, it gives CASSERGVTGPLNYGYTF.

The rearrangement joins TRBV28 to TRBJ1-1; TRBD1 agrees at 10 bases. Germline lookup yields CDR1 MDHEN and CDR2 SYDVKM. Unmatched junction bases numbered 7, after V lost 5 bases and J lost 4 bases. The CDR3 has 15 residues. The CDR3 bases are TGTGCCAGCAGTCGGGGGGGGACAGGGGCCACTGAAGCTTTCTTT. It codes for CASSRGGTGATEAFF.

The V call is TRBV5-5, the J call TRBJ2-1; tentative D call: TRBD2 (5 bases). Trimming shortened V by 0 bases and J by 4 bases, and 11 bases separated the two germline ends. CDR1 and CDR2 from the germline V gene are SGHKS and YYEKEE (reference sequence). This CDR3 is built from 15 residues. The CDR3 here is CASSLATGSYNEQFF. The CDR3 DNA reads as TGTGCCAGCAGCTTGGCCACGGGGTCATACAATGAGCAGTTCTTC.

The gene calls are TRBV5-6 and TRBJ2-7; 10 nucleotides agree with TRBD2. CDR1 is SGHDT and CDR2 is YYEEEE in the germline V gene. The CDR3 runs 14 residues. V shed 5 bases and J 5 bases; nucleotides not matched to a gene: 7. CDR3 amino acids: CASSLSGGAHEQYF. The CDR3 bases are TGTGCCAGCAGTCTAAGCGGGGGGGCCCACGAGCAGTACTTC.

This clone was counted between two and nine times. The rearrangement uses TRBV7-9 and TRBJ1-5; no reliable D call. Germline values: CDR1 SEHNR, CDR2 FQNEAQ (reference sequence). Trimming shortened V by 2 bases and J by 4 bases, and 6 bases separated the two germline ends. The CDR3 loop spans 13 amino acids. The CDR3 coding sequence is TGTGCCAGCAGCTTAAGCACTAATCAGCCCCAGCATTTT. As protein: CASSLSTNQPQHF.

The chain recombines TRBV7-9 with TRBJ1-1; 7 bases map to TRBD1. From germline, CDR1 is SEHNR and CDR2 FQNEAQ (reference sequence). The J segment lost 3 bases and the V segment lost 5 bases, leaving 9 bases of the junction unmatched. The CDR3 is 15 amino acids. CDR3 residues: CASSIIKGQHTEAFF. DNA for the CDR3: TGTGCCAGCAGCATTATAAAGGGACAGCACACTGAAGCTTTCTTT.

V and J are TRBV14 and TRBJ2-5; 13 bases match TRBD2. Germline CDR1 is SGHDN and CDR2 is FVKESK. This CDR3 contains 16 residues. Trimming removed 4 bases from V and 5 bases from J; junction bases left unmatched: 7. CDR3 loop: CASSPRLAGGRETQYF. The DNA of the CDR3 is TGTGCCAGCAGCCCTCGACTAGCGGGGGGCCGGGAGACCCAGTACTTC.

The chain recombines TRBV5-6 with TRBJ2-7, with 8 positions matching TRBD1. CDR1 and CDR2 (germline): SGHDT, YYEEEE. After removal of 2 bases from V and 4 bases from J, the junction contained 5 bases not matched to a gene. The CDR3 covers 14 residues. DNA for the CDR3: TGTGCCAGCAGCTTCGGGACAGGACTATACGAGCAGTACTTC. Its translation: CASSFGTGLYEQYF.

The chain recombines TRBV9 with TRBJ2-1; 8 bases are a match to TRBD2. The CDR3 sequence is 16 residues long. With 0 bases clipped from V and 7 bases from J, the junction kept 9 bases outside the gene matches. The germline V gene has CDR1 SGDLS and CDR2 YYNGEE. The CDR3 spells CASSVEERGPQNEQFF. The CDR3, as DNA: TGTGCCAGCAGCGTAGAGGAGCGGGGGCCTCAGAATGAGCAGTTCTTC.

The genes are TRBV4-1 and TRBJ2-7; D is possibly TRBD1 (5 bases). Germline V CDR1 and CDR2: MGHRA, YSYEKL. The CDR3 is 17 residues long. Trimming left V 0 bases short and J 0 bases short, with 15 bases between. CDR3 protein: CASSQDSDRDLSYEQYF. For the CDR3, the DNA is TGCGCCAGCAGCCAAGATTCCGACAGAGACCTCTCCTACGAGCAGTACTTC.

With regard to this clone: The same CDR3 also results from other DNA sequences found in this sample. The V and J genes are TRBV7-2 and TRBJ2-7; no firm D call. This CDR3 contains 12 residues. V was pared by 5 bases and J by 0 bases, with 5 bases between. Germline V CDR1 and CDR2: SGHTA, FQGNSA. The chain's CDR3 is CASSPGSYEQYF. The DNA for the CDR3 is TGTGCCAGCAGCCCCGGCTCCTACGAGCAGTACTTC. Variable domain in full (rest from reference TRBV7-2 and TRBJ2-7): GAGVSQSPSNKVTEKGKDVELRCDPISGHTALYWYRQSLGQGLEFLIYFQGNSAPDKSGLPSDRFSAERTGGSVSTLTIQRTQQEDSAVYLCASSPGSYEQYFGPGTRLTVT.

The V call is TRBV4-3, the J call TRBJ1-2; the match to TRBD1 covers 7 bases. There are 17 residues in the CDR3. J gave up 4 bases and V 1 base, and 12 bases lay outside the gene matches. Per the germline V gene, CDR1 is LGHNA and CDR2 is YSLEER. CDR3 protein: CASSQVPGGDPLYGYTF. DNA for the CDR3: TGCGCCAGCAGCCAAGTCCCAGGGGGAGACCCCCTCTATGGCTACACCTTC.

The V and J genes are TRBV5-6 and TRBJ2-7; 10 bases line up with TRBD2. Trimming removed 4 bases from V and 2 bases from J; junction bases left unmatched: 15. This CDR3 has 18 amino acids. Germline V gene sequence: CDR1 SGHDT, CDR2 YYEEEE. CDR3 amino acids: CASSRRASSGRIPYEQYF. DNA of the CDR3: TGTGCCAGCAGCCGAAGGGCGTCTAGCGGGAGAATCCCCTACGAGCAGTACTTC.

The chain has TRBV7-9 and TRBJ2-2, with TRBD2 matching 7 bases. The CDR3 has 16 residues. Germline values: CDR1 SEHNR, CDR2 FQNEAQ (reference sequence). After removal of 7 bases from V and 2 bases from J, the junction contained 10 bases not matched to a gene. The CDR3, as DNA: TGTGCCAGCAATCGGGGGGATCGCCTAAACACCGGGGAGCTGTTTTTT. Translation gives CASNRGDRLNTGELFF.

This chain connects TRBV7-9 to TRBJ1-1; TRBD1 is a possible D gene (5 bases). Germline V gene sequence: CDR1 SEHNR, CDR2 FQNEAQ (reference sequence). The V gene lost 5 bases and the J gene lost 1 base, with 11 bases spanning the gap. The CDR3 runs to 14 residues. CDR3 sequence (DNA): TGTGCCAGCAGCGTCACTCAGGGGAACACTGAAGCTTTCTTT. It is translated as CASSVTQGNTEAFF.

In its sample, this clone was seen a few times. V usage is TRBV5-1 and J usage is TRBJ1-2; D is undetermined. Trimming took 0 bases from V and 5 from J, leaving 8 bases between them. Germline CDR1 reads SGHRS; CDR2 reads YFSETQ. The CDR3 has 13 residues. The CDR3: CASSLEERYGYTF. The CDR3 DNA reads TGCGCCAGCAGCTTGGAAGAACGGTATGGCTACACCTTC.